This T cell receptor (beta chain) was retrieved from a study of CD8 T cells in Susac syndrome. Reverse transcription used about 0.45 to 1 ug RNA and random hexamers. Coverage of TCR beta CDR3 amplification by immunoSEQ multiplex PCR extended to 54 Vbeta and 13 Jbeta. MiXCR, applied by TCRdb to the immunoSEQ multiplex PCR reads, yields one record per CDR3 protein. The top ten clones hold approximately 0.09% of a sample with roughly 200,000 distinct CDR3 sequences, approximately 95% of them seen once. The patients who served as multiple sclerosis controls were treatment-naive and had stable or active relapsing-remitting disease that fulfilled the revised McDonald criteria. Through negative isolation, CD4+ and CD8+ T cells were obtained, while TEMRA cells were enriched using FACS. The CDR3 is made up of 13 amino acids. CDR1 is MNHEY, CDR2 SVGEGT, per germline. V was cut by 2 bases and J by 8 bases, with 12 bases left in between.

Sequenced sample: CD4+ T cells from PBMCs. The TCR originated in a human donor with multiple sclerosis. The chain uses TRBV6-2 or TRBV6-3 and TRBJ1-1; D perhaps matches TRBD1 (5 bases). The CDR3 bases are TGTGCCAGCAGTTACAATCTGTACAGGGAAGCTTTCTTT. Encoded protein: CASSYNLYREAFF.